In this sample, the clone carrying this TCR beta chain turned up a few times. Its target is unknown. As the sequencing template, cDNA was produced by extracting RNA and reverse transcribing it. Using immunoSEQ multiplex PCR, the repertoire was profiled, and TCRdb retains in-frame clones only, with some absent. The sample contains 100,000 to 120,000 clones, approximately 63% of which appear only once. The ends were cut back, 2 bases at V and 6 bases at J, with 12 bases in the middle. Germline CDR1 SGHDT, CDR2 YYEEEE. The CDR3 totals 14 residues. The sorting of PBMCs gave CD4+ and CD8+ T cells. This entry belongs to a study of CD8+ T cells in alopecia areata. General study points: Scalp repertoires also include resident alphabeta T cells from normal skin.

The V and J genes are TRBV5-6 and TRBJ2-1; D gene uncertain. The TCR sequence derives from a human donor in good health. Sequenced input: CD8+ T cells sorted from blood. The CDR3 nucleotides are TGTGCCAGCAGCTTTCCCGGAGCAGGCAATGAGCAGTTCTTC. Amino acids: CASSFPGAGNEQFF.